A single sample gave rise to the 18 T cell receptor beta chains below, sequenced in a study of a mutant IDH1 vaccine in newly diagnosed glioma (dated by TCRdb to the early 2020s). Receptor amplification or capture employed the immunoSEQ multiplex PCR assay. Imported from immuneACCESS, the table was reduced by TCRdb to in-frame sequences with V and J called. These copies leave out some clones; in studies compared against another copy, an unresolved V gene accounts for under half, and the cause of the remainder is not known. The sample table records 58,000 or so clones; about four fifths of these occur just once. Of the sample, about 3.3% is held by the ten largest clones. What these receptors recognize is not known. The sample's time point label, decoded: week 47, end of study. Every vaccine dose consisted of 300 ug of a 20-mer mutant IDH1 peptide in Montanide, administered subcutaneously together with topical imiquimod.

Sequenced here: PBMCs, sampled from a glioma patient whose treatment included an IDH1 peptide vaccine. The receptors were sampled from a woman in her forties or fifties with glioma.

The chain uses TRBV19 and TRBJ1-1, with unresolved D. Germline CDR1 reads LNHDA; CDR2 reads SQIVND (reference sequence). CDR3 size: 14 residues. V dropped 3 bases and J dropped 0 bases, with 8 bases sitting between them. The CDR3 is CASSIRTMNTEAFF. In DNA, the CDR3 is TGTGCCAGTAGTATCAGGACCATGAACACTGAAGCTTTCTTT.

The chain is built from TRBV7-9 and TRBJ1-1, with D perhaps matching TRBD1 (5 bases). The ends were cut back, 1 base at V and 11 bases at J, with 11 bases in the middle. Germline CDR1 is SEHNR and CDR2 is FQNEAQ (reference sequence). The CDR3 has 12 residues. CDR3 DNA: TGTGCCAGCAGCTTAGAGAGGGGTCGGGCTTTCTTT. It yields the protein CASSLERGRAFF.

This rearrangement joins TRBV5-3 to TRBJ1-2; 10 bases line up with TRBD1. TRBV5-3 is given ORF status, its function remaining uncertain. J gave up 4 bases and V 4 bases, and 7 bases lay outside the gene matches. This CDR3 has 15 amino acids. CDR3 sequence reads: CARSTRDRGLYGYTF. DNA for the CDR3: TGTGCCAGAAGCACCCGGGACAGGGGACTCTATGGCTACACCTTC.

This rearrangement joins TRBV19 to TRBJ1-3; D not certain. Looked up from germline, CDR1 is LNHDA and CDR2 is SQIVND (reference sequence). V was trimmed by 9 bases and J by 2 bases, leaving 11 bases between them. The CDR3 has 13 residues. This chain's CDR3 is CASSGAAGNTIYF. In DNA form, the CDR3 reads TGTGCCAGCAGTGGAGCAGCTGGAAACACCATATATTTT.

This clone was counted between two and nine times. The sample carries other DNA sequences with the same CDR3. The rearrangement uses TRBV5-6 and TRBJ1-4; 9 bases align to TRBD1. Trimming removed 2 bases from V and 7 bases from J; junction bases left unmatched: 3. This CDR3 spans 14 amino acids. Germline lookup yields CDR1 SGHDT and CDR2 YYEEEE. CDR3 region: CASSFGQGSEKLFF. CDR3 DNA sequence: TGTGCCAGCAGCTTCGGACAGGGGAGTGAAAAACTGTTTTTT.

In the case of this clone: Other nucleotide sequences from this sample produce the same CDR3. The chain links TRBV5-1 to TRBJ2-3; D is perhaps TRBD1 (5 bases). The CDR3 covers 15 residues. V was trimmed by 0 bases and J by 3 bases, leaving 11 bases between them. Per germline, CDR1 SGHRS and CDR2 YFSETQ. The DNA of the CDR3 is TGCGCCAGCAGCTTGGTTGGGCAGGGTACAGATACGCAGTATTTT. Translated: CASSLVGQGTDTQYF.

The chain uses TRBV4-1 and TRBJ2-1, with TRBD2 matching over 7 bases. The CDR3 sequence is 16 residues long. Trimming took 4 bases from V and 7 from J; bases not matched to a gene: 13. CDR1 is MGHRA and CDR2 is YSYEKL in the germline V gene. CDR3 sequence (DNA): TGCGCCAGCAGCCCGCGTAGCGTGGGGGGAGGGAATGAGCAGTTCTTC. Amino acid sequence: CASSPRSVGGGNEQFF.

The chain links TRBV6-5 to TRBJ1-2; no definite D call. Trimming stripped 6 bases from V and 0 bases from J, with 11 bases between. The CDR3 runs 14 residues. The germline V gene encodes CDR1 MNHEY and CDR2 SVGAGI. DNA for the CDR3: TGTGCCAGCAGGATCGGCTCCTCTAACTATGGCTACACCTTC. Its protein is CASRIGSSNYGYTF.

The V gene is TRBV19, the J gene TRBJ1-2; 8 bases agree with TRBD1. Germline CDR1 reads LNHDA; CDR2 reads SQIVND (reference sequence). The J segment lost 1 base and the V segment lost 6 bases, leaving 13 bases of the junction unmatched. The CDR3 has 17 residues. The CDR3 DNA reads TGTGCCAGTAGCCCACCGGGTTCCGGACAGGGTAACTATGGCTACACCTTC. Translated: CASSPPGSGQGNYGYTF.

V is TRBV30 and J is TRBJ1-1, with D maybe TRBD1 (5 bases). Germline CDR1 reads GTSNPN; CDR2 reads SVGIG (reference sequence). The CDR3 runs 13 residues. V dropped 3 bases and J dropped 0 bases, with 8 bases sitting between them. The CDR3 sequence is CAWSQGVNTEAFF. Written as DNA, the CDR3 is TGTGCCTGGAGCCAGGGAGTGAACACTGAAGCTTTCTTT.

V gene TRBV4-3 combines with J gene TRBJ2-1; TRBD1 is a possible D gene (6 bases). This CDR3 contains 16 residues. The ends were cut back, 0 bases at V and 5 bases at J, with 14 bases in the middle. Germline CDR1 is LGHNA and CDR2 is YSLEER. CDR3: CASSQDRGTVNNEQFF. CDR3 coding DNA: TGCGCCAGCAGCCAAGATAGGGGGACGGTGAACAATGAGCAGTTCTTC.

The chain is built from TRBV5-1 and TRBJ2-5, with 9 bases matching TRBD2. Germline V CDR1 and CDR2: SGHRS, YFSETQ. The CDR3 runs to 14 residues. Trimming took 0 bases from V and 5 from J; bases not matched to a gene: 2. The DNA for the CDR3 is TGCGCCAGCAGCTTGGCCGCGGGGGGGGAGACCCAGTACTTC. It codes for CASSLAAGGETQYF.

The chain employs TRBV4-2 and TRBJ1-5; no clear D gene. The CDR3 is made up of 14 amino acids. Germline values: CDR1 LGHNA, CDR2 YNFKEQ. With 1 base removed from V and 6 bases from J, the gap between germline ends came to 10 bases. Here the CDR3 DNA reads TGTGCCAGCAGCCAAGGTACTACTAGTCAGCCCCAGCATTTT. Protein: CASSQGTTSQPQHF.

The chain carries TRBV6-6 and TRBJ2-1; perhaps TRBD1 as D (5 bases). The germline gives CDR1 MNHNY, CDR2 SVGAGI (reference sequence). This CDR3 is built from 14 residues. Trimming took off 6 bases at V and 7 bases at J, with 16 bases between the two ends. CDR3 protein: CASRFKGSANEQFF. DNA of the CDR3: TGTGCCAGCAGGTTTAAGGGGTCGGCTAATGAGCAGTTCTTC.

This clone came up a few times. The genes are TRBV7-3 and TRBJ1-1; D is ambiguous. This CDR3 is 15 amino acids long. Germline V gives CDR1 SGHTA, CDR2 FQGTGA. Trimming removed 1 base at V and 5 bases at J, with 14 bases between. The CDR3 loop is CASSLNTGGSTEAFF. As DNA, the CDR3 is TGTGCCAGCAGCTTAAACACTGGAGGGAGTACTGAAGCTTTCTTT. Variable domain in full (rest from reference TRBV7-3 and TRBJ1-1): GAGVSQTPSNKVTEKGKYVELRCDPISGHTALYWYRQSLGQGPEFLIYFQGTGAADDSGLPNDRFFAVRPEGSVSTLKIQRTERGDSAVYLCASSLNTGGSTEAFFGQGTRLTVV.

This clone was seen a single time. V usage is TRBV7-2 and J usage is TRBJ2-7, with 11 positions matching TRBD1. The CDR3 runs to 15 residues. Germline-derived CDR1 and CDR2 are SGHTA and FQGNSA. The ends lost 5 bases at V and 5 bases at J; junction bases unmatched: 8. Here the CDR3 reads CASSPDRGHHNEQYF. CDR3 coding DNA: TGTGCCAGCAGCCCGGACAGGGGGCATCATAACGAGCAGTACTTC.

This rearrangement joins TRBV7-3 to TRBJ2-6; 10 bases fit TRBD2. Germline lookup yields CDR1 SGHTA and CDR2 FQGTGA. V shed 2 bases and J 9 bases; nucleotides not matched to a gene: 7. The CDR3 consists of 16 residues. CDR3: CASSLLTSGEVNVLTF. The CDR3 region has the DNA TGTGCCAGCAGCTTACTAACTAGCGGGGAGGTCAACGTCCTGACTTTC.

This chain joins TRBV16 and TRBJ1-2, with 8 bases that match TRBD1. Germline values: CDR1 KGHSY, CDR2 FQNENV. The CDR3 extends over 15 amino acids. V lost 0 bases and J lost 4; bases outside the gene matches: 4. The CDR3 region has the DNA TGTGCCAGCAGCCAATCGCCAGGGGGCGCCTATGGCTACACCTTC. Amino acids: CASSQSPGGAYGYTF. The full variable domain, with the rest looked up from reference TRBV16 and TRBJ1-2, is GEEVAQTPKHLVRGEGQKAKLYCAPIKGHSYVFWYQQVLKNEFKFLISFQNENVFDETGMPKERFSAKCLPNSPCSLEIQATKLEDSAVYFCASSQSPGGAYGYTFGSGTRLTVV.